This is a list of T cell receptor beta chains from one sample in a study of cytomegalovirus exposure and HLA in healthy donors. Here immunoSEQ multiplex PCR was the method, and the copy in TCRdb shows in-frame clones only, minus some. The sample holds about 130,000 clones. Sequencing was performed on PBMCs. Receptors originate from a woman aged 55-69 years in good health and CMV-seronegative. Each CDR3 is given with its conserved first and last residue. D genes are given only for firm matches.

D	J	V	CDR3	DNA
TRBD2	TRBJ2-1	TRBV6-6	CASSYSSGGGNEQFF	TGTGCCAGCAGTTACTCGAGTGGGGGGGGCAATGAGCAGTTCTTC
TRBD2	TRBJ2-7	TRBV13	CASSLSGRGGPNEQYF	TGTGCCAGCAGCTTAAGTGGGCGGGGGGGGCCAAACGAGCAGTACTTC
TRBD1	TRBJ2-1	TRBV5-1	CASSPRTGPYEQFF	TGCGCCAGCAGCCCTAGGACAGGACCCTATGAGCAGTTCTTC
-	TRBJ2-3	TRBV7-9	CASSFPGLVADTQYF	TGTGCCAGCAGCTTCCCGGGACTCGTCGCAGATACGCAGTATTTT
-	TRBJ2-5	TRBV10-1	CASSYGGTGDQETQYF	TGCGCCAGCAGTTACGGCGGGACGGGGGACCAAGAGACCCAGTACTTC
-	TRBJ2-1	TRBV7-3	CASSLKRAAGLNEQFF	TGTGCCAGCAGCTTAAAAAGGGCAGCGGGCCTCAATGAGCAGTTCTTC
-	TRBJ1-5	TRBV10-1	CASSESRGPQHF	TGCGCCAGCAGTGAGTCTCGGGGGCCCCAGCATTTT
TRBD1	TRBJ1-2	TRBV11-2	CASSFDRDNNYGYTF	TGTGCCAGCAGCTTTGACAGGGACAATAACTATGGCTACACCTTC
-	TRBJ1-4	TRBV9	CASSVDVGRGNEKLFF	TGTGCCAGCAGCGTAGATGTAGGCAGGGGCAATGAAAAACTGTTTTTT
TRBD1	TRBJ2-2	TRBV7-6	CASSLGGTGGAGELFF	TGTGCCAGCAGCTTAGGCGGGACAGGGGGCGCCGGGGAGCTGTTTTTT
-	TRBJ2-6	TRBV10-3	CAIRPNGGRVSGANVLTF	TGTGCCATCCGCCCTAATGGAGGAAGAGTCTCTGGGGCCAACGTCCTGACTTTC
TRBD1	TRBJ2-4	TRBV23-1	CASSPIRDRELNIQYF	TGCGCCAGCAGTCCCATTAGGGACAGAGAGCTAAACATTCAGTACTTC
-	TRBJ2-7	TRBV5-1	CASSLAEGSERYF	TGCGCCAGCAGCTTGGCCGAGGGAAGCGAGCGGTACTTC
TRBD1	TRBJ1-1	TRBV28	CASSFPTGGVITEAFF	TGTGCCAGCAGTTTCCCCACAGGGGGGGTTATCACTGAAGCTTTCTTT
-	TRBJ2-3	TRBV6-5	CASSYPTTDTQYF	TGTGCCAGCAGTTACCCGACAACGGATACGCAGTATTTT
TRBD2	TRBJ2-2	TRBV2	CASKLAGGNTGELFF	TGTGCCAGCAAGCTAGCGGGGGGAAACACCGGGGAGCTGTTTTTT
-	TRBJ1-1	TRBV2	CASLREAARGTEAFF	TGTGCCAGCCTCAGGGAGGCGGCTAGGGGCACTGAAGCTTTCTTT
-	TRBJ1-2	TRBV7-6	CASSALADTSYGYTF	TGTGCCAGCAGCGCCCTGGCCGACACCTCCTATGGCTACACCTTC
-	TRBJ2-1	TRBV6-1	CASSRRTASYNEQFF	TGTGCCAGCAGCAGACGGACAGCCTCCTACAATGAGCAGTTCTTC
TRBD1	TRBJ1-5	TRBV11-2	CASSLRQGDQPQHF	TGTGCCAGCAGCTTACGACAGGGGGATCAGCCCCAGCATTTT
-	TRBJ1-2	TRBV4-1	CASSQDQTVGSPYGYTF	TGCGCCAGCAGCCAAGATCAGACAGTCGGTTCGCCCTATGGCTACACCTTC
TRBD1	TRBJ2-3	TRBV6-1	CASSERFWDRGFPGTDTQYF	TGTGCCAGCAGTGAACGTTTTTGGGACAGGGGATTTCCTGGCACAGATACGCAGTATTTT
TRBD2	TRBJ2-7	TRBV5-1	CASSSGTSSGMSSYEQYF	TGCGCCAGCAGCTCCGGAACCTCTAGCGGGATGAGCTCCTACGAGCAGTACTTC
-	TRBJ2-2	TRBV7-3	CASSPGDRPNTGELFF	TGTGCCAGCAGCCCAGGTGATCGTCCGAACACCGGGGAGCTGTTTTTT
-	TRBJ2-1	TRBV18	CASSPLSTGTPNEQFF	TGTGCCAGCTCACCACTTTCAACCGGTACTCCCAATGAGCAGTTCTTC
-	TRBJ1-2	TRBV6-7	CASSCLQADDYGYTF	TGTGCCAGCAGTTGCCTACAAGCGGACGACTATGGCTACACCTTC
TRBD2	TRBJ2-2	TRBV10-3	CAIGGLAGGQSTGELFF	TGTGCCATCGGGGGACTAGCGGGGGGGCAGAGCACCGGGGAGCTGTTTTTT
-	TRBJ2-2	TRBV6-4	CASSVGQLDTGELFF	TGTGCCAGCAGTGTTGGACAGTTGGATACCGGGGAGCTGTTTTTT
-	TRBJ2-5	TRBV5-1	CASSPDWNVETQYF	TGCGCCAGCAGCCCCGACTGGAATGTAGAGACCCAGTACTTC
TRBD2	TRBJ2-1	TRBV29-1	CSVRPTSGNEQFF	TGCAGCGTCCGCCCGACTAGCGGGAATGAGCAGTTCTTC
TRBD1	TRBJ2-7	TRBV28	CASRLITGVQGSYEQYF	TGTGCCAGCAGACTCATTACAGGGGTACAAGGTTCCTACGAGCAGTACTTC
TRBD2	TRBJ2-3	TRBV9	CASSVGGAGFSGGAQYF	TGTGCCAGCAGCGTAGGGGGTGCGGGTTTTAGCGGGGGCGCGCAGTATTTT
-	TRBJ1-5	TRBV19	CASKRGKTGNQPQHF	TGTGCCAGTAAAAGGGGGAAGACAGGTAATCAGCCCCAGCATTTT